The 10 T cell receptor beta chains below come from one sample, sequenced in a study of CD8 T cells in Susac syndrome. The authors reverse transcribed 0.5 to 1 ug RNA with random hexamers. MiXCR, run by TCRdb on the immunoSEQ multiplex PCR reads, gives a single entry per CDR3 protein. The sample has roughly 75,000 distinct CDR3 sequences; 85% to 95% are singletons. Material: CD4+ T cells from PBMCs. These TCRs come from a human donor with Susac syndrome.

The V and J genes are TRBV9 and TRBJ1-5; D may be TRBD1 (5 bases). The CDR3 sequence is 14 residues long. The germline V gene encodes CDR1 SGDLS and CDR2 YYNGEE. V was shortened by 0 bases and J by 7 bases, with 11 bases between the two germline ends. The CDR3 loop is CASSVGAGRQPQHF. CDR3 DNA sequence: TGTGCCAGCAGCGTAGGGGCAGGGAGGCAGCCCCAGCATTTT. The full variable domain, its missing parts supplied by reference TRBV9 and TRBJ1-5, is DSGVTQTPKHLITATGQRVTLRCSPRSGDLSVYWYQQSLDQGLQFLIQYYNGEERAKGNILERFSAQQFPDLHSELNLSSLELGDSALYFCASSVGAGRQPQHFGDGTRLSIL.

The chain couples TRBV20-1 to TRBJ1-6, with a weak D call TRBD1 (6 bases). This CDR3 has 14 amino acids. V lost 0 bases to trimming and J lost 7 bases, with 10 bases between them. Per the germline V gene, CDR1 is DFQATT and CDR2 is SNEGSKA (reference sequence). CDR3 DNA sequence: TGCAGTGCTAGAGACAGGGGTACGAATTCACCCCTCCACTTT. This encodes CSARDRGTNSPLHF.

This clonotype was detected once. This chain joins TRBV7-2 and TRBJ1-6; maybe TRBD1 (5 bases). The CDR3 is 19 amino acids. V was shortened by 1 base and J by 3 bases, with 19 bases between the two germline ends. Looked up from germline, CDR1 is SGHTA and CDR2 is FQGNSA. Here the CDR3 reads CASSLVLSGTARYNSPLHF. CDR3 bases: TGTGCCAGCAGCTTAGTTCTGTCCGGGACTGCGCGCTATAATTCACCCCTCCACTTT.

The rearrangement uses TRBV2 and TRBJ2-3; TRBD2 is a possible D gene (6 bases). CDR3 size: 12 residues. Germline CDR1 and CDR2: SNHLY and FYNNEI. V lost 3 bases, J lost 6 bases, and 7 bases lay in between. The CDR3 DNA reads TGTGCCAGCAGTGAGCTAGCGGATACGCAGTATTTT. Translation: CASSELADTQYF.

This chain joins TRBV6-2 or TRBV6-3 and TRBJ1-5, with 7 positions matching TRBD1. V lost 6 bases and J lost 1; bases outside the gene matches: 6. In germline, CDR1 is MNHEY, CDR2 SVGEGT. The CDR3 contains 15 residues. DNA of the CDR3: TGTGCCAGCAGCCCGACAGGGCGAAGCAATCAGCCCCAGCATTTT. Residues: CASSPTGRSNQPQHF.

The chain has TRBV18 and TRBJ2-1; D is tentatively TRBD1 or TRBD2 (5 bases each). The CDR3 covers 16 residues. The V end was cut by 5 bases, the J end by 8 bases, with 22 bases between. Per the germline V gene, CDR1 is KGHSH and CDR2 is LQKENI. CDR3 bases: TGTGCCAGCTCAGACCCGGGGACGTTTATTGGCCATGAGCAGTTCTTC. Its protein is CASSDPGTFIGHEQFF.

The chain uses TRBV12-3 or TRBV12-4 and TRBJ1-5, with 7 bases aligning to TRBD1. Trimming at V came to 8 bases and at J to 5 bases, leaving 18 bases not matched to a gene. The CDR3 is made up of 17 amino acids. Written as DNA, the CDR3 is TGTGCCAGCTCCCCCCTCCGGGTACAGGGGCAACATCAGCCCCAGCATTTT. The encoded protein is CASSPLRVQGQHQPQHF.

The V and J genes are TRBV12-3 or TRBV12-4 and TRBJ1-1, with D possibly TRBD1 on 5 matching bases. Trimming shortened V by 5 bases and J by 1 base, and 14 bases separated the two germline ends. This CDR3 has 15 amino acids. CDR3 amino acids: CASSPDTGSNTEAFF. CDR3 sequence (DNA): TGTGCCAGCAGTCCGGACACGGGGTCGAACACTGAAGCTTTCTTT.

The chain has TRBV7-2 and TRBJ2-5; D remains unclear. This CDR3 is 11 amino acids long. Per the germline V gene, CDR1 is SGHTA and CDR2 is FQGNSA. The V end lost 2 bases, the J end lost 9 bases, and 7 bases lay between the germline ends. CDR3 nucleotide sequence: TGTGCCAGCAGCTTAACCCAGGCCCAGTACTTC. Translating gives CASSLTQAQYF.

V and J are TRBV7-2 and TRBJ2-2; 7 bases align to TRBD2. Germline V lookup: CDR1 SGHTA, CDR2 FQGNSA. The CDR3 is 15 amino acids. V lost 0 bases to trimming and J lost 5 bases; unmatched junction nucleotides: 3. The CDR3 loop is CASSLALGGTGELFF. The CDR3 DNA reads as TGTGCCAGCAGCTTAGCGTTGGGGGGGACCGGGGAGCTGTTTTTT.